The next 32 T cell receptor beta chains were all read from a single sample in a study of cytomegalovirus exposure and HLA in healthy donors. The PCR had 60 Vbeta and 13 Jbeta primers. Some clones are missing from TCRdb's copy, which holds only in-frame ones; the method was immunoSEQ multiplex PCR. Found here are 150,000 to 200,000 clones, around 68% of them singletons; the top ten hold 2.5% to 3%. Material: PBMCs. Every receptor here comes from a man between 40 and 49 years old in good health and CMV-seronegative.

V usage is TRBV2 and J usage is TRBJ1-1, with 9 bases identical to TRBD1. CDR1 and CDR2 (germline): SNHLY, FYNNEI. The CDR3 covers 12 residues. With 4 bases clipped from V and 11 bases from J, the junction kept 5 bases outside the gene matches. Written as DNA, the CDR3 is TGTGCCAGCAGTGTCCAAACAGGGGGCGCTTTCTTT. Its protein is CASSVQTGGAFF.

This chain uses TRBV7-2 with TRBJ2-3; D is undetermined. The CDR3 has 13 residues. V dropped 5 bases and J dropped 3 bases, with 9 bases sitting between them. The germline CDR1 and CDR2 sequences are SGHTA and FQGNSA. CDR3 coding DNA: TGTGCCAGCAGCCCGGAGCAGACAGATACGCAGTATTTT. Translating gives CASSPEQTDTQYF.

The CDR3 DNA reads TGTGCCAGTAGTGGCGGACAAGGACGGAATCAGCCCCAGCATTTT. Its translation is CASSGGQGRNQPQHF. This chain joins TRBV19 and TRBJ1-5; the D gene is possibly TRBD1 (5 bases). Germline lookup yields CDR1 LNHDA and CDR2 SQIVND (reference sequence). The CDR3 runs 15 residues. The ends were cut back, 5 bases at V and 4 bases at J, with 15 bases in the middle.

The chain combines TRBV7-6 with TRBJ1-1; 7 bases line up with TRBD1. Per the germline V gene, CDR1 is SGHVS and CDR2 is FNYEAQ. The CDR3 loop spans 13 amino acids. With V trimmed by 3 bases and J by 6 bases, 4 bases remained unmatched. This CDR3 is CASSFDRDSEAFF. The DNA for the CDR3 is TGTGCCAGCAGCTTTGACAGGGACTCTGAAGCTTTCTTT.

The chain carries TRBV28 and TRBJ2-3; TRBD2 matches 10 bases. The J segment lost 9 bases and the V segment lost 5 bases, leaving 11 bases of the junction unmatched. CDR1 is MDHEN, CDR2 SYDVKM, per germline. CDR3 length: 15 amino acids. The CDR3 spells CASSVAGGTGWTQYF. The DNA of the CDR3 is TGTGCCAGCAGTGTAGCGGGGGGTACGGGTTGGACGCAGTATTTT.

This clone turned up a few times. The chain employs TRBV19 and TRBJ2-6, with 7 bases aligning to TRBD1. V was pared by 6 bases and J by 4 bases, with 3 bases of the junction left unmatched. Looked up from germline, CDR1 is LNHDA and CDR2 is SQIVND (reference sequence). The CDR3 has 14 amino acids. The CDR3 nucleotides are TGTGCCAGTAGGGACAGGTCCGGGGCCAACGTCCTGACTTTC. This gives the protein CASRDRSGANVLTF.

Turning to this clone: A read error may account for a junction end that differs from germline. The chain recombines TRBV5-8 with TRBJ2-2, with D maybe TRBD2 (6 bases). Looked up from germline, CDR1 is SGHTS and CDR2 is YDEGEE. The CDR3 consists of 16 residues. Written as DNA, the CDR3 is TGTGCCAGCAGCTTGGGTAGCGGAAAGAACGCCGGGGAGCTGTTTTTT. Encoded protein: CASSLGSGKNAGELFF. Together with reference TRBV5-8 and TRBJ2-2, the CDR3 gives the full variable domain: EAGVTQSPTHLIKTRGQQATLRCSPISGHTSVYWYQQALGLGLQFLLWYDEGEERNRGNFPPRFSGRQFPNYSSELNVNALELEDSALYLCASSLGSGKNAGELFFGEGSRLTVL.

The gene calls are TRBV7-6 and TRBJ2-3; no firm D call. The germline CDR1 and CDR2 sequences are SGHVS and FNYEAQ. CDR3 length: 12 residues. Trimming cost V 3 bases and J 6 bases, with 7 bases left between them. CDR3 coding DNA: TGTGCCAGCAGCTTTCAGTGGGATACGCAGTATTTT. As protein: CASSFQWDTQYF. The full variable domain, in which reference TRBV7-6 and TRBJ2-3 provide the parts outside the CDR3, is GAGVSQSPRYKVTKRGQDVALRCDPISGHVSLYWYRQALGQGPEFLTYFNYEAQQDKSGLPNDRFSAERPEGSISTLTIQRTEQRDSAMYRCASSFQWDTQYFGPGTRLTVL.

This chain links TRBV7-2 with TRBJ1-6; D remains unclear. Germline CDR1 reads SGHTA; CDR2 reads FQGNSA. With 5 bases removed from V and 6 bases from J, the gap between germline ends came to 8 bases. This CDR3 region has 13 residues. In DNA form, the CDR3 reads TGTGCCAGCAGCCGGGATCTTAATTCACCCCTCCACTTT. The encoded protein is CASSRDLNSPLHF.

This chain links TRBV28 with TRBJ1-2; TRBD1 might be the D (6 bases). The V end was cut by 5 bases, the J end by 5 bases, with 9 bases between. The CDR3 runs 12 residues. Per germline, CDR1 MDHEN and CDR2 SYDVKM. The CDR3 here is CASSPGVYGYTF. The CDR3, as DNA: TGTGCCAGCAGTCCAGGGGTTTATGGCTACACCTTC.

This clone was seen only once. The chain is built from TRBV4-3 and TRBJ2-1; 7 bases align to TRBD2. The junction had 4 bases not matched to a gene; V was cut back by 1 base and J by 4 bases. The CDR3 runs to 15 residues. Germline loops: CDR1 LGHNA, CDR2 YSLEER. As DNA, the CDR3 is TGCGCCAGCAGCCAAGGCCTAGCGGATTACAATGAGCAGTTCTTC. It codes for CASSQGLADYNEQFF.

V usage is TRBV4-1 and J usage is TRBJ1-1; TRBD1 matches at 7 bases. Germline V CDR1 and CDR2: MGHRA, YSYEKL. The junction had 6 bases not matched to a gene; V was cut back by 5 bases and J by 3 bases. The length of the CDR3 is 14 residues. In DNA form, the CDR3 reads TGCGCCAGCAGCTATACCGGGACAGACACTGAAGCTTTCTTT. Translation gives CASSYTGTDTEAFF.

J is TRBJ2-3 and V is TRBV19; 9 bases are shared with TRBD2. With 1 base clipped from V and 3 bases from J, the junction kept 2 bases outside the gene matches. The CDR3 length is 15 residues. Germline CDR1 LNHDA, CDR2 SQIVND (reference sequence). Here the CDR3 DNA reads TGTGCCAGTAGTATAGGTCTAGCGGGAACAGATACGCAGTATTTT. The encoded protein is CASSIGLAGTDTQYF.

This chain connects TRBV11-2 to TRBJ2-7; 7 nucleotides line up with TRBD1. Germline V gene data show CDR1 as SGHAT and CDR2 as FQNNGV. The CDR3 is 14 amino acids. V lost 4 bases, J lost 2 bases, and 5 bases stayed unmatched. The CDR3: CASSSRGQPYEQYF. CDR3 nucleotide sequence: TGTGCCAGCAGCTCCAGGGGACAGCCCTACGAGCAGTACTTC.

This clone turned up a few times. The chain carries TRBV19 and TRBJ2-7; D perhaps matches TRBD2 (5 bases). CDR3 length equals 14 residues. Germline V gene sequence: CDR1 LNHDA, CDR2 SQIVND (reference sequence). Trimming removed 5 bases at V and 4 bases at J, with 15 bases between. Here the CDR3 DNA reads TGTGCCAGTAGTCCTTACGGGGAGTCGTACGAGCAGTACTTC. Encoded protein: CASSPYGESYEQYF.

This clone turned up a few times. The CDR3 DNA is TGTGCCAGCTCACCGGTTAGCGGGGGAAGCAATCAGCCCCAGCATTTT. Translating gives CASSPVSGGSNQPQHF. This sequence joins TRBV18 and TRBJ1-5, with a tentative D call TRBD1 (5 bases). The CDR3 consists of 16 residues. V lost 3 bases and J lost 1, with 13 bases in between. Germline V CDR1 and CDR2: KGHSH, LQKENI.

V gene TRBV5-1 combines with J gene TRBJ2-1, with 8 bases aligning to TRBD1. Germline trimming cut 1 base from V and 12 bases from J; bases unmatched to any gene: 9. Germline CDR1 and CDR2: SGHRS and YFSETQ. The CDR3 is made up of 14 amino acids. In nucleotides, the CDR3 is TGCGCCAGCAGCTTGATGCAGGGGGCGGTGACGCAGTTCTTC. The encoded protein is CASSLMQGAVTQFF.

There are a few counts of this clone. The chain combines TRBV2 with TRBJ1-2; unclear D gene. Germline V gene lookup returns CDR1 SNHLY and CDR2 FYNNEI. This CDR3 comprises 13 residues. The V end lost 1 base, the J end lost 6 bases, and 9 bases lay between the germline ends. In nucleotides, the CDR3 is TGTGCCAGCAGTGAAGATAGCTCAAATGGCTACACCTTC. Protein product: CASSEDSSNGYTF.

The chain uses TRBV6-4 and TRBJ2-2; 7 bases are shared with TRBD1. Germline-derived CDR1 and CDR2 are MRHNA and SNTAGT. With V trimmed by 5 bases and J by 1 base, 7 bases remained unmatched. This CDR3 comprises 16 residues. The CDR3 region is CASSKQGSLNTGELFF. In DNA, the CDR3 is TGTGCCAGCAGTAAACAGGGGTCCCTGAACACCGGGGAGCTGTTTTTT.

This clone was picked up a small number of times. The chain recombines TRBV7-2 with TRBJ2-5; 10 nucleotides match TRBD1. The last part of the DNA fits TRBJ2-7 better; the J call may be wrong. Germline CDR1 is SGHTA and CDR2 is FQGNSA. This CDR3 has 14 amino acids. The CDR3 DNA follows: TGTGCCAGCAGCATGACAGGGGGCGGCTACGAGCAGTACTTC. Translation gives CASSMTGGGYEQYF.

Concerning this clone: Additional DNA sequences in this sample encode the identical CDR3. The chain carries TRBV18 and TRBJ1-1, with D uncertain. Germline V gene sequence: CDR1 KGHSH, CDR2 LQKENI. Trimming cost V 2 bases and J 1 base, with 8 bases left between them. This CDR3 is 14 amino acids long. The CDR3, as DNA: TGTGCCAGCTCACCAACTGGAGGGAACACTGAAGCTTTCTTT. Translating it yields CASSPTGGNTEAFF. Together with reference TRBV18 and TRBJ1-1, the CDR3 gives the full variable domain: NAGVMQNPRHLVRRRGQEARLRCSPMKGHSHVYWYRQLPEEGLKFMVYLQKENIIDESGMPKERFSAEFPKEGPSILRIQQVVRGDSAAYFCASSPTGGNTEAFFGQGTRLTVV.

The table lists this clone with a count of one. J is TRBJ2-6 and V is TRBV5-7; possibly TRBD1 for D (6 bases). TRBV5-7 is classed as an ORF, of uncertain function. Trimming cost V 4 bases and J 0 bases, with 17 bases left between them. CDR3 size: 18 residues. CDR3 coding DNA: TGTGCCAGCAGCGTAGACACCTGGGGGCTCTCTGGGGCCAACGTCCTGACTTTC. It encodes CASSVDTWGLSGANVLTF.

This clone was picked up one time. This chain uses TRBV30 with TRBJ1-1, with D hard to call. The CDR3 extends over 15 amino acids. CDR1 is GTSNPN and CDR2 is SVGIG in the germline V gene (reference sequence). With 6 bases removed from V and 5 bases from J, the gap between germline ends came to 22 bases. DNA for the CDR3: TGTGCCTGCCTCAAATCGGGGTGGGCCCGGACTGAAGCTTTCTTT. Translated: CACLKSGWARTEAFF.

The CDR3 loop is CASSVTNSPGLAGGVSYNEQFF. The CDR3 DNA sequence: TGTGCCAGCAGTGTCACCAACTCACCGGGACTAGCGGGAGGTGTCTCCTACAATGAGCAGTTCTTC. The rearrangement joins TRBV28 to TRBJ2-1; TRBD2 matches at 15 bases. J lost 0 bases, V lost 5 bases, and 17 bases had no gene match. This CDR3 has 22 amino acids. The germline V gene has CDR1 MDHEN and CDR2 SYDVKM.

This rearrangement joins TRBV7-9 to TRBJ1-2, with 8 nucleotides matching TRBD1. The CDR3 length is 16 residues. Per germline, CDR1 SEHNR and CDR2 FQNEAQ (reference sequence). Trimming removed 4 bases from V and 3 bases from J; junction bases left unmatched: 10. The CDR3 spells CASSYLGQARDYGYTF. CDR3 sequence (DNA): TGTGCCAGCAGCTACCTGGGACAGGCTCGAGACTATGGCTACACCTTC.

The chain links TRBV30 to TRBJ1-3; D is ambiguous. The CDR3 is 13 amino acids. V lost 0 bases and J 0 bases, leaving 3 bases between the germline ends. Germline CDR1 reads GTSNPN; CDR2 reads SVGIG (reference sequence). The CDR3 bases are TGTGCCTGGAGTGTAGCCTCTGGAAACACCATATATTTT. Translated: CAWSVASGNTIYF.

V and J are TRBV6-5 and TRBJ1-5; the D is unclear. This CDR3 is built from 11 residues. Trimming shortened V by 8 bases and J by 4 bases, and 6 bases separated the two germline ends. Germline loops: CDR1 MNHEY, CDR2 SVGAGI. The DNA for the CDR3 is TGTGCCAGCGGACTTAATCAGCCCCAGCATTTT. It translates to CASGLNQPQHF.

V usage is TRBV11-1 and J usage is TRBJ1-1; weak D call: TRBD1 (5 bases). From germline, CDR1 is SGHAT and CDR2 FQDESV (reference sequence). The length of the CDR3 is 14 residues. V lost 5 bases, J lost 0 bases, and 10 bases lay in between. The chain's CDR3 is CASSLTVMNTEAFF. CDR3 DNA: TGTGCCAGCAGCCTGACAGTCATGAACACTGAAGCTTTCTTT.

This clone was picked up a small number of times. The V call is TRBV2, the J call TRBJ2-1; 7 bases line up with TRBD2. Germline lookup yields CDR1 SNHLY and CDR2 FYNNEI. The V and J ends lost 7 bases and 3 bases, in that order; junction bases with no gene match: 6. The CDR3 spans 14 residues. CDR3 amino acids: CASNGLADYNEQFF. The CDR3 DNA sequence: TGTGCCAGCAATGGGCTAGCGGACTACAATGAGCAGTTCTTC.

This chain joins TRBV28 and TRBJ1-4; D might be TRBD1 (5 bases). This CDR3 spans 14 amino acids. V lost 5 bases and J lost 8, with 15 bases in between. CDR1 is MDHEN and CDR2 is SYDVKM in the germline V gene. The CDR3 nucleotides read TGTGCCAGCAGTACCGGGGGTCTGGGAGAAAAACTGTTTTTT. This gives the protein CASSTGGLGEKLFF.

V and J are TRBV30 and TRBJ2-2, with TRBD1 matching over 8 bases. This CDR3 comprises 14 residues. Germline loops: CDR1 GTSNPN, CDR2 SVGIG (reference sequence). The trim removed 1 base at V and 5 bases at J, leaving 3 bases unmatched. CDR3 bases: TGTGCCTGGAGTGAGAACAGGGGGACCGGGGAGCTGTTTTTT. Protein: CAWSENRGTGELFF. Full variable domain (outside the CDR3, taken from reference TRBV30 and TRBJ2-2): SQTIHQWPATLVQPVGSPLSLECTVEGTSNPNLYWYRQAAGRGLQLLFYSVGIGQISSEVPQNLSASRPQDRQFILSSKKLLLSDSGFYLCAWSENRGTGELFFGEGSRLTVL.

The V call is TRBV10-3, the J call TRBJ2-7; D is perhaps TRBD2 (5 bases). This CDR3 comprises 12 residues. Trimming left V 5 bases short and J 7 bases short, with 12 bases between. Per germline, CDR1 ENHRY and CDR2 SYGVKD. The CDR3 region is CAISREGDEQYF. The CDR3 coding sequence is TGTGCCATCAGTCGAGAGGGCGATGAGCAGTACTTC.